These 12 T cell receptor beta chains share one sample of origin, sequenced in a study of blood T cell repertoires in COVID-19. The table came from immunoSEQ multiplex PCR; TCRdb's copy has only in-frame clones and leaves some out. The sample records 330,000 or so clones, 80% to 90% being singletons. Input material: PBMCs or T cells enriched from blood (not recorded which). The receptors originated from a man aged 25 to 40 who had recovered from COVID-19.

The chain recombines TRBV4-1 with TRBJ2-7; TRBD2 aligns across 9 bases. CDR3 length: 16 amino acids. Germline V gene sequence: CDR1 MGHRA, CDR2 YSYEKL. The V and J ends lost 4 bases and 0 bases, in that order; junction bases with no gene match: 7. The CDR3 protein is CASSPISGGYSYEQYF. In nucleotides, the CDR3 is TGCGCCAGCAGCCCCATTAGCGGGGGCTACTCCTACGAGCAGTACTTC.

V and J are TRBV2 and TRBJ2-3; the D gene is possibly TRBD2 (6 bases). Germline CDR1 and CDR2: SNHLY and FYNNEI. The CDR3 sequence is 17 residues long. Trimming pared 7 bases from V and 4 bases from J, leaving 24 bases between. The CDR3 DNA sequence: TGTGCCAGCACTTGGCTAGCGTTAGGGCGTCGGGCAGATACGCAGTATTTT. Residues: CASTWLALGRRADTQYF.

This clone was detected once. The chain recombines TRBV18 with TRBJ2-7; no definite D call. The CDR3 is 13 amino acids. With 0 bases removed from V and 3 bases from J, the gap between germline ends came to 6 bases. Germline V CDR1 and CDR2: KGHSH, LQKENI. CDR3 sequence (DNA): TGTGCCAGCTCACCACCATTAATCTACGAGCAGTACTTC. This gives the protein CASSPPLIYEQYF.

The chain has TRBV5-6 and TRBJ1-5; D remains unclear. Trimming took 2 bases from V and 0 from J, leaving 9 bases between them. Looked up from germline, CDR1 is SGHDT and CDR2 is YYEEEE. CDR3 length: 15 amino acids. The CDR3 DNA reads as TGTGCCAGCAGCTTTTGGCCTCCTAGCAATCAGCCCCAGCATTTT. Translating it yields CASSFWPPSNQPQHF.

The V and J genes are TRBV4-1 and TRBJ2-3, with a possible D match to TRBD1 (6 bases). This CDR3 contains 16 residues. V dropped 3 bases and J dropped 0 bases, with 13 bases sitting between them. Germline loops: CDR1 MGHRA, CDR2 YSYEKL. The CDR3 sequence: CASSHPPGHSTDTQYF. CDR3 bases: TGCGCCAGCAGCCATCCCCCGGGACACAGCACAGATACGCAGTATTTT.

The rearrangement links TRBV5-4 to TRBJ2-7; no firm D call. Trimming removed 3 bases from V and 1 base from J, with 5 bases in between. Germline V gene data show CDR1 as SGHNT and CDR2 as YYREEE (reference sequence). This CDR3 contains 12 residues. CDR3 bases: TGTGCCAGCAGCTACGAGTCCTACGAGCAGTACTTC. Translated, it gives CASSYESYEQYF.

The chain carries TRBV5-4 and TRBJ1-2, with TRBD1 matching over 7 bases. V lost 4 bases to trimming and J lost 6 bases; unmatched junction nucleotides: 12. Germline lookup yields CDR1 SGHNT and CDR2 YYREEE (reference sequence). CDR3 length equals 15 residues. The CDR3 nucleotides are TGTGCCAGCAGCAATCCAAAGACAGGGAATGATGGCTACACCTTC. This encodes CASSNPKTGNDGYTF.

The chain recombines TRBV2 with TRBJ1-1; perhaps TRBD1 as D (5 bases). The CDR3 runs to 14 residues. The V end lost 1 base, the J end lost 4 bases, and 10 bases lay between the germline ends. Per the germline V gene, CDR1 is SNHLY and CDR2 is FYNNEI. CDR3 amino acids: CASSEGGGVTEAFF. The CDR3, as DNA: TGTGCCAGCAGTGAAGGTGGGGGGGTCACTGAAGCTTTCTTT.

Worth noting for this clone: A much larger clone differs by one base, so this may be a read error. The V gene is TRBV5-5, the J gene TRBJ1-6, with D unclear. The germline V and J ends were trimmed by 0 bases and 4 bases, with 5 bases remaining between them. The CDR3 loop spans 14 amino acids. Germline V gene sequence: CDR1 SGHKS, CDR2 YYEKEE (reference sequence). The CDR3 DNA is TGTGCCAGCAGCTTGGAACAGTATAATTCACCCCTCCACTTT. Residues: CASSLEQYNSPLHF.

This clone came up once. J is TRBJ2-1 and V is TRBV18; 10 bases line up with TRBD2. CDR3 size: 16 residues. Germline CDR1 KGHSH, CDR2 LQKENI. V lost 0 bases, J lost 6 bases, and 5 bases stayed unmatched. The CDR3 here is CASSPPSSGGRNEQFF. The CDR3, as DNA: TGTGCCAGCTCACCACCATCTAGCGGGGGTCGCAATGAGCAGTTCTTC. The variable domain in full, completed from reference TRBV18 and TRBJ2-1, reads NAGVMQNPRHLVRRRGQEARLRCSPMKGHSHVYWYRQLPEEGLKFMVYLQKENIIDESGMPKERFSAEFPKEGPSILRIQQVVRGDSAAYFCASSPPSSGGRNEQFFGPGTRLTVL.

CDR3 in amino acids: CASSVGGGVNTEAFF. As DNA, the CDR3 is TGTGCCAGCAGCGTAGGAGGGGGCGTGAACACTGAAGCTTTCTTT. V and J are TRBV9 and TRBJ1-1; 7 positions agree with TRBD1. The germline V gene has CDR1 SGDLS and CDR2 YYNGEE. CDR3 length: 15 residues. The ends lost 0 bases at V and 0 bases at J; junction bases unmatched: 2.

The V gene is TRBV5-1, the J gene TRBJ1-2; 11 bases map to TRBD1. Germline V gives CDR1 SGHRS, CDR2 YFSETQ. With V trimmed by 2 bases and J by 2 bases, 11 bases remained unmatched. CDR3 size: 18 residues. The CDR3 nucleotides are TGCGCCAGCAGCTTTGGGGTCGCCGGGACAGGGGGAAACTATGGCTACACCTTC. This translates into CASSFGVAGTGGNYGYTF.